The sequence of this T cell receptor (beta chain) was determined in a study of blood T cell repertoires in COVID-19. About the research overall: Sources were T cells, B-cell-depleted T cells, or PBMCs; the material itself was cDNA or gDNA.

Data came from immunoSEQ multiplex PCR; TCRdb stores just in-frame clones and leaves some out. Among approximately 150,000 clones listed, 87% were seen once. The CDR3 is made up of 14 amino acids. V lost 1 base and J 9 bases, leaving 10 bases between the germline ends. Germline CDR1 reads LNHNV; CDR2 reads YYDKDF (reference sequence). This receptor was taken from a human donor in a cohort sampled during active COVID-19. The sequencing sample was made of peripheral blood. J is TRBJ1-6 and V is TRBV15; no clear D gene. The CDR3 spells CATSRGGEFSPLHF. The CDR3 DNA sequence: TGTGCCACCAGCAGAGGAGGAGAGTTTTCACCCCTCCACTTT.